The 29 T cell receptor beta chains below come from one sample, sequenced in a study of blood T cell repertoires in COVID-19. TCRdb keeps only in-frame clones here, not all; method: immunoSEQ multiplex PCR. The repertoire includes 200,000 to 250,000 clones, roughly 89% of them detected once, and roughly 2.3% sits in the top ten. The sample taken for sequencing was peripheral blood. These TCRs come from a man aged 30 to 45 who had recovered from COVID-19.

The gene calls are TRBV5-6 and TRBJ1-2; D is uncertain. The germline V gene has CDR1 SGHDT and CDR2 YYEEEE. CDR3 length equals 14 residues. V was shortened by 2 bases and J by 0 bases, with 8 bases between the two germline ends. This CDR3 reads CASSLTGTNYGYTF. CDR3 nucleotides: TGTGCCAGCAGCTTAACCGGGACTAACTATGGCTACACCTTC.

This chain joins TRBV6-4 and TRBJ2-3; 8 positions agree with TRBD2. Germline CDR1 MRHNA, CDR2 SNTAGT. Trimming removed 6 bases from V and 14 bases from J; junction bases left unmatched: 10. CDR3 size: 12 residues. CDR3 in DNA: TGTGCCAGCAGGAAAGCGGGGGCGGTTCGGTATTTT. It translates to CASRKAGAVRYF.

The chain is built from TRBV6-5 and TRBJ2-7, with D possibly matching TRBD2 (6 bases). The V gene's germline CDR1 is MNHEY and CDR2 SVGAGI. The CDR3 has 10 residues. V lost 11 bases and J lost 1, with 6 bases in between. The CDR3 region is CAGGSYEQYF. The CDR3 DNA reads as TGTGCCGGGGGGTCCTACGAGCAGTACTTC.

This chain uses TRBV19 with TRBJ1-1; unclear D gene. Germline V lookup: CDR1 LNHDA, CDR2 SQIVND (reference sequence). CDR3 size: 13 residues. Between the trimmed V and J ends, which lost 8 bases and 4 bases, there was a span of 14 bases. For the CDR3, the DNA is TGTGCCAGTTTGCCACGGGGTTTCACTGAAGCTTTCTTT. Encoded protein: CASLPRGFTEAFF. Based on the CDR3 plus reference TRBV19 and TRBJ1-1, the full variable domain is DGGITQSPKYLFRKEGQNVTLSCEQNLNHDAMYWYRQDPGQGLRLIYYSQIVNDFQKGDIAEGYSVSREKKESFPLTVTSAQKNPTAFYLCASLPRGFTEAFFGQGTRLTVV.

The chain combines TRBV7-2 with TRBJ2-7, with 7 bases lining up with TRBD2. This CDR3 region has 14 residues. Losses at the gene ends were 4 bases for V and 3 bases for J; bases not matched to a gene: 6. CDR1 and CDR2 from the germline V gene are SGHTA and FQGNSA. CDR3 bases: TGTGCCAGCAGCTGGGGAGGGACCGACTACGAGCAGTACTTC. It translates to CASSWGGTDYEQYF.

The chain uses TRBV9 and TRBJ2-3; tentative D call: TRBD2 (5 bases). Trimming pared 4 bases from V and 1 base from J, leaving 16 bases between. The germline V gene has CDR1 SGDLS and CDR2 YYNGEE. The CDR3 contains 16 residues. The CDR3 sequence: CASSPRLDGGTDTQYF. The CDR3 nucleotides are TGTGCCAGCAGCCCCCGTTTGGACGGGGGCACAGATACGCAGTATTTT. Variable domain in full (rest from reference TRBV9 and TRBJ2-3): DSGVTQTPKHLITATGQRVTLRCSPRSGDLSVYWYQQSLDQGLQFLIQYYNGEERAKGNILERFSAQQFPDLHSELNLSSLELGDSALYFCASSPRLDGGTDTQYFGPGTRLTVL.

This clone was counted between two and nine times. The chain combines TRBV18 with TRBJ1-5; tentatively, D is TRBD1 (5 bases). Per germline, CDR1 KGHSH and CDR2 LQKENI. Between the trimmed V and J ends, which lost 4 bases and 0 bases, there was a span of 10 bases. The length of the CDR3 is 15 residues. The CDR3, as DNA: TGTGCCAGCTCACTGATGGACAATAGCAATCAGCCCCAGCATTTT. This sequence encodes CASSLMDNSNQPQHF.

The CDR3 DNA sequence: TGCGCCAGCAGCCAACCACAAAGAGGCACTGAAGCTTTCTTT. This gives the protein CASSQPQRGTEAFF. The genes are TRBV4-1 and TRBJ1-1; D is unresolved. Germline values: CDR1 MGHRA, CDR2 YSYEKL. The CDR3 runs to 14 residues. The V and J ends lost 2 bases and 4 bases respectively, with 11 bases between them.

This clone was detected only once. J is TRBJ1-5 and V is TRBV13; D is possibly TRBD1 (6 bases). CDR3 length equals 13 residues. Germline V gene lookup returns CDR1 PRHDT and CDR2 FYEKMQ (reference sequence). V was trimmed by 5 bases and J by 6 bases, leaving 11 bases between them. The CDR3 region is CASSLGGAQPQHF. The CDR3 DNA is TGTGCCAGCAGCCTGGGGGGGGCTCAGCCCCAGCATTTT.

The rearrangement links TRBV6-5 to TRBJ1-2; 7 nucleotides align to TRBD1. J lost 8 bases, V lost 6 bases, and 9 bases had no gene match. Germline V CDR1 and CDR2: MNHEY, SVGAGI. The CDR3 consists of 13 residues. For the CDR3, the DNA is TGTGCCAGCAGGGGAGACAGGGTAGACGGCTACACCTTC. It specifies CASRGDRVDGYTF.

The rearrangement uses TRBV29-1 and TRBJ2-1; 9 bases line up with TRBD2. Germline values: CDR1 SQVTM, CDR2 ANQGSEA. Losses at the gene ends were 7 bases for V and 6 bases for J; bases not matched to a gene: 7. CDR3 size: 13 residues. CDR3 nucleotides: TGCAGCGCCCGAGCGGGGGGAAGCAATGAGCAGTTCTTC. It encodes CSARAGGSNEQFF.

A word on this clone: The identical CDR3 is also encoded by other nucleotide sequences in the sample. The chain links TRBV19 to TRBJ1-1, with 9 nucleotides matching TRBD1. V was clipped by 6 bases and J by 1 base; unmatched bases: 0. Looked up from germline, CDR1 is LNHDA and CDR2 is SQIVND (reference sequence). This CDR3 comprises 13 residues. This CDR3 is CASRDRGNTEAFF. The CDR3 region has the DNA TGTGCCAGTAGGGACAGGGGGAACACTGAAGCTTTCTTT.

Here the CDR3 reads CASSYASVGPQHF. The CDR3 DNA follows: TGTGCCAGCAGTTACGCCAGCGTAGGGCCCCAGCATTTT. V and J are TRBV6-2 or TRBV6-3 and TRBJ1-5; D is unclear. The germline gives CDR1 MNHEY, CDR2 SVGEGT. V gave up 2 bases and J gave up 9 bases, with 11 bases separating them. This CDR3 is built from 13 residues.

CDR3 sequence reads: CASSLVPRGGNHEQYF. The DNA of the CDR3 is TGTGCCAGCAGCTTAGTCCCTCGCGGGGGGAACCACGAGCAGTACTTC. V usage is TRBV7-9 and J usage is TRBJ2-7; 8 nucleotides match TRBD2. Unmatched junction bases numbered 10, after V lost 1 base and J lost 5 bases. The V gene's germline CDR1 is SEHNR and CDR2 FQNEAQ (reference sequence). CDR3 length: 16 residues.

This chain uses TRBV19 with TRBJ1-2; D uncertain. V lost 8 bases, J lost 4 bases, and 11 bases lay in between. Germline CDR1 reads LNHDA; CDR2 reads SQIVND (reference sequence). CDR3 length equals 12 residues. The CDR3 spells CASRHGSYGYTF. CDR3 coding DNA: TGTGCCAGTCGGCACGGGTCCTATGGCTACACCTTC. Combining the CDR3 with reference TRBV19 and TRBJ1-2 gives the whole variable domain DGGITQSPKYLFRKEGQNVTLSCEQNLNHDAMYWYRQDPGQGLRLIYYSQIVNDFQKGDIAEGYSVSREKKESFPLTVTSAQKNPTAFYLCASRHGSYGYTFGSGTRLTVV.

The chain joins TRBV18 to TRBJ2-1; 9 bases match TRBD1. This CDR3 is built from 16 residues. V lost 3 bases to trimming and J lost 6 bases; unmatched junction nucleotides: 9. Germline CDR1 KGHSH, CDR2 LQKENI. The CDR3 nucleotides are TGTGCCAGCTCACCTGTGGGACAGGGCAGCGTCAATGAGCAGTTCTTC. It codes for CASSPVGQGSVNEQFF.

The chain employs TRBV7-2 and TRBJ2-3, with TRBD2 identical over 10 bases. The length of the CDR3 is 16 residues. Germline V gene sequence: CDR1 SGHTA, CDR2 FQGNSA. The ends lost 3 bases at V and 2 bases at J; junction bases unmatched: 5. CDR3 DNA sequence: TGTGCCAGCAGCTTTTCTAGCGGGGGCCCCACAGATACGCAGTATTTT. It encodes CASSFSSGGPTDTQYF.

J is TRBJ1-2 and V is TRBV6-5; tentatively, D is TRBD1 (6 bases). Germline V lookup: CDR1 MNHEY, CDR2 SVGAGI. The CDR3 totals 12 residues. Trimming took 6 bases from V and 8 from J, leaving 13 bases between them. The CDR3: CASSRGAYGYTF. DNA for the CDR3: TGTGCCAGCAGCAGGGGCGCCTACGGCTACACCTTC.

This chain joins TRBV15 and TRBJ2-2, with 10 nucleotides matching TRBD1. This CDR3 is 16 amino acids long. The germline CDR1 and CDR2 sequences are LNHNV and YYDKDF (reference sequence). V gave up 2 bases and J gave up 6 bases; unmatched junction bases: 6. CDR3 region: CATSRSLDRGAGELFF. In DNA, the CDR3 is TGTGCCACCAGCAGATCCTTGGACAGGGGGGCCGGGGAGCTGTTTTTT. Together with reference TRBV15 and TRBJ2-2, the CDR3 gives the full variable domain: DAMVIQNPRYQVTQFGKPVTLSCSQTLNHNVMYWYQQKSSQAPKLLFHYYDKDFNNEADTPDNFQSRRPNTSFCFLDIRSPGLGDTAMYLCATSRSLDRGAGELFFGEGSRLTVL.

The V gene is TRBV6-5, the J gene TRBJ1-3, with 7 positions matching TRBD1. Germline assignment: CDR1 MNHEY and CDR2 SVGAGI. The CDR3 has 12 residues. V was clipped by 6 bases and J by 11 bases; unmatched bases: 7. CDR3 coding DNA: TGTGCCAGCAGCCGGACCGGGACAGCCATATATTTT. It codes for CASSRTGTAIYF.

V is TRBV19 and J is TRBJ1-5, with 10 nucleotides matching TRBD1. Germline CDR1 is LNHDA and CDR2 is SQIVND (reference sequence). CDR3 size: 15 residues. V lost 4 bases and J lost 7; bases outside the gene matches: 7. CDR3 protein: CASSSRDRGHQPQHF. The CDR3 coding sequence is TGTGCCAGTAGTAGCCGGGACAGGGGACACCAGCCCCAGCATTTT.

This chain links TRBV19 with TRBJ2-4, with D maybe TRBD1 (7 bases). CDR1 is LNHDA and CDR2 is SQIVND in the germline V gene (reference sequence). The CDR3 sequence is 14 residues long. Trimming removed 3 bases at V and 8 bases at J, with 14 bases between. The CDR3 loop is CASSIDREVDIQYF. The CDR3 DNA reads as TGTGCCAGTAGTATCGACAGGGAGGTGGACATTCAGTACTTC.

The CDR3 region is CASSELTGGAGEQFF. The CDR3 DNA follows: TGCGCCAGCAGTGAGTTGACCGGGGGGGCCGGTGAGCAGTTCTTC. The V call is TRBV10-1, the J call TRBJ2-1; 8 bases fit TRBD2. The CDR3 is 15 amino acids. Germline trimming cut 1 base from V and 9 bases from J; bases unmatched to any gene: 8. From germline, CDR1 is WNHNN and CDR2 SYGVQD (reference sequence).

This sequence joins TRBV30 and TRBJ2-7; D not resolved. Trimming stripped 2 bases from V and 3 bases from J, with 5 bases between. Germline values: CDR1 GTSNPN, CDR2 SVGIG (reference sequence). The CDR3 length is 11 residues. As DNA, the CDR3 is TGTGCCTGGAGTCCGGGCTACGAGCAGTACTTC. Protein: CAWSPGYEQYF.

The chain joins TRBV19 to TRBJ2-2, with 7 bases fitting TRBD1. CDR1 and CDR2 (germline): LNHDA, SQIVND (reference sequence). The ends lost 10 bases at V and 1 base at J; junction bases unmatched: 9. This CDR3 is built from 15 residues. The CDR3 sequence is CATQGRTGNTGELFF. For the CDR3, the DNA is TGTGCCACCCAGGGCAGGACAGGGAACACCGGGGAGCTGTTTTTT.

In its sample, this clone was seen once. The chain joins TRBV9 to TRBJ2-1; 9 positions agree with TRBD2. Losses at the gene ends were 0 bases for V and 4 bases for J; bases not matched to a gene: 5. The CDR3 is made up of 16 amino acids. Germline V lookup: CDR1 SGDLS, CDR2 YYNGEE. The CDR3 DNA sequence: TGTGCCAGCAGCGTAGGGGCTAGCGGGGTATACAATGAGCAGTTCTTC. This codes for CASSVGASGVYNEQFF.

This clone has more than one count but fewer than ten. The gene calls are TRBV30 and TRBJ1-3; D is perhaps TRBD1 (5 bases). Between the trimmed V and J ends, which lost 3 bases and 0 bases, there was a span of 12 bases. Germline CDR1 GTSNPN, CDR2 SVGIG (reference sequence). The CDR3 sequence is 15 residues long. The CDR3 sequence: CAWRAGGISGNTIYF. The CDR3 bases are TGTGCCTGGAGAGCGGGGGGGATCTCTGGAAACACCATATATTTT.

The V gene is TRBV4-2, the J gene TRBJ2-7; 7 bases fit TRBD1. Trimming cost V 0 bases and J 4 bases; bases outside gene matches: 9. CDR3 length equals 16 residues. Germline loops: CDR1 LGHNA, CDR2 YNFKEQ. CDR3 region: CASSQDLGTVPYEQYF. As DNA, the CDR3 is TGTGCCAGCAGCCAAGATCTGGGGACAGTCCCTTACGAGCAGTACTTC.

This clone was detected once. This chain links TRBV15 with TRBJ1-2, with a weak D call TRBD1 (5 bases). The CDR3 runs to 14 residues. The germline gives CDR1 LNHNV, CDR2 YYDKDF (reference sequence). Trimming left V 2 bases short and J 6 bases short, with 13 bases between. In nucleotides, the CDR3 is TGTGCCACCAGCAGAATCCAGGGTATCGATGGCTACACCTTC. Translating gives CATSRIQGIDGYTF.